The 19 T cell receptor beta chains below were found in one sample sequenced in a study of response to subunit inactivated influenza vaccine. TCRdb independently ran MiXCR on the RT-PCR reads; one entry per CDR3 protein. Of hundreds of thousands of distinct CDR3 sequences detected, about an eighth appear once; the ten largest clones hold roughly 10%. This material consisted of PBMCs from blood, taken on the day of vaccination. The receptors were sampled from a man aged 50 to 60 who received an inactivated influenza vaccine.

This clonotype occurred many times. The CDR3 coding sequence is TGTGCCAGCAGCTCAGGACAGCTCAATCAGCCCCAGCATTTT. This sequence encodes CASSSGQLNQPQHF. The chain has TRBV5-5 and TRBJ1-5; weak D call: TRBD1 (6 bases). This CDR3 spans 14 amino acids. V was shortened by 3 bases and J by 3 bases, with 10 bases between the two germline ends. Germline CDR1 and CDR2: SGHKS and YYEKEE (reference sequence).

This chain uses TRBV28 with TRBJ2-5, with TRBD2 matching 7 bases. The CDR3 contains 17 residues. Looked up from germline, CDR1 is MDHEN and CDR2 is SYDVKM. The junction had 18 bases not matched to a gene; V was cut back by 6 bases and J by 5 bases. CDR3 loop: CASRVLREGTRGETQYF. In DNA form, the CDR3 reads TGTGCCAGCAGAGTTTTACGAGAGGGGACGCGGGGGGAGACCCAGTACTTC.

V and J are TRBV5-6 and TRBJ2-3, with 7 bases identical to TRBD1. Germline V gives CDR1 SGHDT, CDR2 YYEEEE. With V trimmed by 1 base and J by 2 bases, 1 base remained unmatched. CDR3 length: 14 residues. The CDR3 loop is CASSLTGATDTQYF. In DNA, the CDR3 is TGTGCCAGCAGCTTGACAGGGGCCACAGATACGCAGTATTTT.

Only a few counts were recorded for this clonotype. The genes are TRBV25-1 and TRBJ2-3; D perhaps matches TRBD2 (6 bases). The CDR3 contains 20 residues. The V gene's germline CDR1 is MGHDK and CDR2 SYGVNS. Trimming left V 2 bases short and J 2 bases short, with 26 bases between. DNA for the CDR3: TGTGCCAGCAGTGAACCGCGGAACCCCATCACGGGGGAATTCACAGATACGCAGTATTTT. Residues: CASSEPRNPITGEFTDTQYF.

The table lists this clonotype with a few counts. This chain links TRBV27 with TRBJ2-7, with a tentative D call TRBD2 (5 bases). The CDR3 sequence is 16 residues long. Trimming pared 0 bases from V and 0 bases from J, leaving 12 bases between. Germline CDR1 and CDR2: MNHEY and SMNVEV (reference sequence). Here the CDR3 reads CASSLSAGPLSYEQYF. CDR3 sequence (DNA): TGTGCCAGCAGTTTATCGGCGGGCCCCCTCTCCTACGAGCAGTACTTC.

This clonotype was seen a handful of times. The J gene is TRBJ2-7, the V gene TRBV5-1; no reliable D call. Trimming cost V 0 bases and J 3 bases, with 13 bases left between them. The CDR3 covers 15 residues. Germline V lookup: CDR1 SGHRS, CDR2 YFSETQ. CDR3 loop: CASSLGGRKIYEQYF. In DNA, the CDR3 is TGCGCCAGCAGCTTGGGTGGACGGAAGATCTACGAGCAGTACTTC.

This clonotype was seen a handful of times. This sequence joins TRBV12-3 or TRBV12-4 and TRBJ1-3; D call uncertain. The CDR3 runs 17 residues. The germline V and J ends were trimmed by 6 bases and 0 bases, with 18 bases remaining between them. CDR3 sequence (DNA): TGTGCCAGCAGCTTTCCTACCCTGGGTATCTCTGGAAACACCATATATTTT. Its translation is CASSFPTLGISGNTIYF.

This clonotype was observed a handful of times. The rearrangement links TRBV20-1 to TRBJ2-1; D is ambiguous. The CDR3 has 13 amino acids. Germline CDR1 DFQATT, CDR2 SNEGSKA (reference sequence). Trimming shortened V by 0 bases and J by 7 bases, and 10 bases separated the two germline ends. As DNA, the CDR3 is TGCAGTGCTAGAGATCAGATGAAGAATGAGCAGTTCTTC. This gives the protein CSARDQMKNEQFF.

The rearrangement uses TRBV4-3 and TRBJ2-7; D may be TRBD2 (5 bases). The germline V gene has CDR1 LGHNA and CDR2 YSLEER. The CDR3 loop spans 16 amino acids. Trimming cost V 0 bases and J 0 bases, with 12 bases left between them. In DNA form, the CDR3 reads TGCGCCAGCAGCCAAGATATAGCGCCGAGCTCCTACGAGCAGTACTTC. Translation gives CASSQDIAPSSYEQYF.

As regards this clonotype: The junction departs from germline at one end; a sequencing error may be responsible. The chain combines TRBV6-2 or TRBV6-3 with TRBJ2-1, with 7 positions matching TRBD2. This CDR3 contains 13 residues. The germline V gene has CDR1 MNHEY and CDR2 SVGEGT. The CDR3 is CASNLGGIGEQLF. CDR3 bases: TGTGCCAGCAATCTGGGGGGGATTGGTGAGCAGCTCTTC.

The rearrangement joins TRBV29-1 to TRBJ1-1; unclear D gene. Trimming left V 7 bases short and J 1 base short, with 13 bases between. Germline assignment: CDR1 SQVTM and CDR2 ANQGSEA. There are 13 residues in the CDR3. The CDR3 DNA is TGCAGCGCAGCCCTCAGTGAGAACACTGAAGCTTTCTTT. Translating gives CSAALSENTEAFF.

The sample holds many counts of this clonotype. The CDR3 DNA follows: TGTGCCACCAACCGCCGCAGGGGGCACTTCGGCACTGAAGCTTTCTTT. Its protein product is CATNRRRGHFGTEAFF. The V call is TRBV28, the J call TRBJ1-1; 8 bases are shared with TRBD1. Germline CDR1 and CDR2: MDHEN and SYDVKM. V shed 10 bases and J 4 bases; nucleotides not matched to a gene: 17. The CDR3 totals 16 residues.

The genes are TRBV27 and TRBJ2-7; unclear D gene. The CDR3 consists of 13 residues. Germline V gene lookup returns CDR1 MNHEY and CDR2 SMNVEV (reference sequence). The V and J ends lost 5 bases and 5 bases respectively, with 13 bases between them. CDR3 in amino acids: CASSPPWSDEQYF. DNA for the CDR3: TGTGCCAGCAGTCCTCCCTGGTCCGACGAGCAGTACTTC.

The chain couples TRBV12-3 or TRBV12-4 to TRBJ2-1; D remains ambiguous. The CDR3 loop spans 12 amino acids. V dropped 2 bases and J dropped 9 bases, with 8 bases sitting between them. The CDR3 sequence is CASSLWGAEQFF. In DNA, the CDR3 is TGTGCCAGCAGTTTATGGGGTGCTGAGCAGTTCTTC.

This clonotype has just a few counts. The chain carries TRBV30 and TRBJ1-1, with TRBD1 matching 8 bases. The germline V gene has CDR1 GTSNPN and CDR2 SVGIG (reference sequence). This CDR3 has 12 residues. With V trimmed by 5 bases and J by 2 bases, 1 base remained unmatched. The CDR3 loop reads CAWDRGNTEAFF. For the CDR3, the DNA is TGTGCCTGGGACAGGGGTAACACTGAAGCTTTCTTT.

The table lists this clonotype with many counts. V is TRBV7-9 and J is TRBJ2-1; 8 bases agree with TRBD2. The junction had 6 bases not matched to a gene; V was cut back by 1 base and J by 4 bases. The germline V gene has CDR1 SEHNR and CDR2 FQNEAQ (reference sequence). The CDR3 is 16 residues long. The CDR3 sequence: CASSLVGAGEYNEQFF. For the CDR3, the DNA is TGTGCCAGCAGCTTAGTCGGAGCGGGAGAGTACAATGAGCAGTTCTTC.

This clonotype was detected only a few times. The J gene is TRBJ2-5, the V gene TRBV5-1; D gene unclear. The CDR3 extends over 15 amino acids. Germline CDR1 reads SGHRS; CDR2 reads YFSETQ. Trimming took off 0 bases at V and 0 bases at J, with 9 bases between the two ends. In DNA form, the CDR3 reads TGCGCCAGCAGCTTGGGTCCCCCCAACCAAGAGACCCAGTACTTC. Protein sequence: CASSLGPPNQETQYF.

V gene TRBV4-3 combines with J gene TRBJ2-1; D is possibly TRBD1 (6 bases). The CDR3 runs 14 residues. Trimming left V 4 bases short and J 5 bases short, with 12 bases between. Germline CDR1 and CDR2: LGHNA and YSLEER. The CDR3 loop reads CASSPGHLNNEQFF. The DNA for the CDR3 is TGCGCCAGCAGCCCGGGACATCTAAACAATGAGCAGTTCTTC.

The CDR3 sequence is CASSEHLAAYEQYF. The CDR3 nucleotides are TGTGCCAGCAGCGAGCATTTGGCAGCCTACGAGCAGTACTTC. The chain recombines TRBV9 with TRBJ2-7; D unresolved. The CDR3 is 14 residues long. CDR1 is SGDLS, CDR2 YYNGEE, per germline. The V and J ends lost 3 bases and 2 bases respectively, with 12 bases between them. Full variable domain (missing parts from reference TRBV9 and TRBJ2-7): DSGVTQTPKHLITATGQRVTLRCSPRSGDLSVYWYQQSLDQGLQFLIQYYNGEERAKGNILERFSAQQFPDLHSELNLSSLELGDSALYFCASSEHLAAYEQYFGPGTRLTVT.